This T cell receptor (beta chain) was found in a study of shared clonotypes between healthy human individuals. Overall study results and limits: In having few donors, the study represented limited genetic and exposure-history diversity.

The V end lost 4 bases, the J end lost 4 bases, and 14 bases lay between the germline ends. CDR3 length equals 14 residues. The germline gives CDR1 MNHEY, CDR2 SMNVEV (reference sequence). Sequencing was performed with immunoSEQ multiplex PCR; in TCRdb, only in-frame clones are kept and a portion is missing. The sample carries some 2.1 million clones, approximately 95% recorded once. In the case of this clone: Its antigen remains unknown.

In the naive CD8 group, cells lacked CD45RO and were positively selected for CCR7, so terminally differentiated effector memory CD45RA+ cells were left out. The chain recombines TRBV27 with TRBJ2-7, with D possibly being TRBD2 (7 bases). The sample was naive CD8+ T cells sorted from blood. The sequence derives from a man aged 18 to 29 in good health. This chain's CDR3 is CASSWGGLGYEQYF. The CDR3 coding sequence is TGTGCCAGCAGTTGGGGGGGCCTGGGGTACGAGCAGTACTTC.